This TCR beta chain is drawn from a study of post-analysis software for immune sequencing data. Findings and limits, study-wide: With TRBV5-6, TRBV5-1 and TRBV20-1 included, 4 to 6 TRBV segments were more frequent in patients than in controls.

In the case of this clonotype: As yet, its antigen is unknown.

Germline assignment: CDR1 DFQATT and CDR2 SNEGSKA (reference sequence). V shed 5 bases and J 2 bases; nucleotides not matched to a gene: 7. This CDR3 comprises 14 residues. cDNA libraries of TCR beta carried unique molecular identifiers. cDNA molecules numbering some 500,000 came from roughly 1.1 to 9.2 million T cells. Each CDR3 protein is one row after TCRdb ran MiXCR on the PCR reads. The table includes more than 350,000 distinct CDR3 sequences, approximately 37% detected once. This sequence joins TRBV20-1 and TRBJ2-7; TRBD1 matches at 9 bases. Source material: blood. The sequence derives from a girl aged 2 to 9 with multiple sclerosis. CDR3 amino acids: CSAGLTGGTYEQYF. The CDR3 DNA sequence: TGCAGTGCTGGGCTTACAGGGGGCACCTACGAGCAGTACTTC.